This TCR beta chain emerged from a study of T cells in Graves' hyperthyroidism and ophthalmopathy. Across the whole study: Peripheral blood was acquired at first diagnosis, ahead of any therapy whatsoever.

Researchers barred patients who had uncontrolled infection, other autoimmune disease, pregnancy or lactation. CDR1 is SGHRS and CDR2 is YFSETQ in the germline V gene. V was trimmed by 0 bases and J by 4 bases, leaving 13 bases between them. The CDR3 contains 15 residues. There were TCR beta CDR3 regions amplified from RNA transcripts. During a first-round RT-PCR of the TCR CDR3, the HTBI primer set was used. MiXCR, applied by TCRdb to the multiplex PCR reads, yields one record per CDR3 protein. This table has 550,000 to 800,000 distinct CDR3 sequences, around 15% appearing once. Sample: blood. V gene TRBV5-1 combines with J gene TRBJ1-1; unclear D gene. The TCR was taken from a man younger than 35 with Graves' hyperthyroidism. This CDR3 is CASSLVGLPSTEAFF. Written as DNA, the CDR3 is TGCGCCAGCAGCTTGGTGGGATTACCGAGCACTGAAGCTTTCTTT.